The sequence of this T cell receptor (beta chain) was determined in a study of cytomegalovirus exposure and HLA in healthy donors. PCR involved 60 Vbeta and 13 Jbeta primers. Measured with immunoSEQ multiplex PCR; TCRdb has only the in-frame clones, and not every one. Here the sample spans about 130,000 clones, roughly 80% being singletons. In regard to this clone: Its antigen is as yet unknown.

General study points: Earlier analysis yielded a pattern in which most TCR beta V segments were productive about 87% or about 30% of the time.

The V and J ends lost 6 bases and 3 bases, in that order; junction bases with no gene match: 5. CDR1 SGHNT and CDR2 YENEEA come from the germline V gene. The CDR3 loop spans 15 amino acids. The receptor comes from a man aged 25 to 40 in good health and CMV-seronegative. This sequence joins TRBV11-3 and TRBJ2-1; 10 bases fit TRBD2. Specimen: PBMCs. The chain's CDR3 is CASSSGLADYNEQFF. The CDR3 DNA reads as TGTGCCAGCAGTTCAGGACTAGCGGACTACAATGAGCAGTTCTTC.